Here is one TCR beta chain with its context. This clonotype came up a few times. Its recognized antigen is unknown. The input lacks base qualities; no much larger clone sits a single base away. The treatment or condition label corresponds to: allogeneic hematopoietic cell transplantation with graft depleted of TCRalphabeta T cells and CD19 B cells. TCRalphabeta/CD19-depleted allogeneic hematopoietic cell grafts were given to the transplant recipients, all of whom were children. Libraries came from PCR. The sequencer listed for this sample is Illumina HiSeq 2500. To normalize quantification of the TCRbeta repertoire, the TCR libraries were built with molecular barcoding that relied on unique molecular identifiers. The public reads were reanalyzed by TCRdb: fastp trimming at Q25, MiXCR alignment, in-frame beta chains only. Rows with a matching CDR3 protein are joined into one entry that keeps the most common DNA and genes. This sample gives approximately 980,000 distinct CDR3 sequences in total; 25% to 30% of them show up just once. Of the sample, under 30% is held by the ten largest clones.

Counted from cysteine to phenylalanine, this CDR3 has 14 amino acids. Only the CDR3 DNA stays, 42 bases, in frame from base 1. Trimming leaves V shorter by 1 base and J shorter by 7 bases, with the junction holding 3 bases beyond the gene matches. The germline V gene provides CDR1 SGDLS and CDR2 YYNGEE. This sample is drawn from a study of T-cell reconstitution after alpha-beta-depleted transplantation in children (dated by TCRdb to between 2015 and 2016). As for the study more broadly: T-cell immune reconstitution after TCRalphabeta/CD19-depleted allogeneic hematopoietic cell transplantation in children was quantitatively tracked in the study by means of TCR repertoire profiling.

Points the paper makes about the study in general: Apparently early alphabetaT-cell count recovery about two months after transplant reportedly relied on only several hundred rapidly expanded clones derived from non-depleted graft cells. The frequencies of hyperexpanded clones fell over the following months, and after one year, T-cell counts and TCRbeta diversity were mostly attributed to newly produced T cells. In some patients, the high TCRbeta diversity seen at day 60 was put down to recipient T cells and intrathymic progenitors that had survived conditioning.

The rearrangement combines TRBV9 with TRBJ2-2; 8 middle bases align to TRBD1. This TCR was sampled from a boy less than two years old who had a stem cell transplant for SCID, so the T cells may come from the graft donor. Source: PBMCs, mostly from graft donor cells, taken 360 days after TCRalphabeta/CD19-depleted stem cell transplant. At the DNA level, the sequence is TGTGCCAGCAGCGTACAGGGGGCGATCGGGGAGCTGTTTTTT. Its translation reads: CASSVQGAIGELFF.